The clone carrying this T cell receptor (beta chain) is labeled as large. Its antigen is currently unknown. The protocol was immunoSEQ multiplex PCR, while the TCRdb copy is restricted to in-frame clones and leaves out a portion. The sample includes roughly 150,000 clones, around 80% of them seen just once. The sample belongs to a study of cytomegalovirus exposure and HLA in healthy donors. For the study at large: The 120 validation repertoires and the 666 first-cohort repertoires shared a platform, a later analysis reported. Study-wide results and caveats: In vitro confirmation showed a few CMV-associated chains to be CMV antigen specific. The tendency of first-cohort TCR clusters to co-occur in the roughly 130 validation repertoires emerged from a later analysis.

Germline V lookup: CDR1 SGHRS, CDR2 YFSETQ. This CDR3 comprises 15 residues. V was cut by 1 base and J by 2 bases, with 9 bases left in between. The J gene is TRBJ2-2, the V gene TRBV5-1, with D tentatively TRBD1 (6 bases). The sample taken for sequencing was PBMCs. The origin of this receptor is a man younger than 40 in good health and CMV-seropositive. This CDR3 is CASSLSGTNTGELFF. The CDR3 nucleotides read TGCGCCAGCAGCTTGTCCGGGACAAACACCGGGGAGCTGTTTTTT.